These 10 T cell receptor beta chains were all obtained from the same sample, sequenced in a study of regulatory T cells in long-lasting Graves disease. With iRepertoire HTBI primers and Arm-PCR of CDR3 regions, TCR beta libraries were built. TCRdb reprocessed the multiplex PCR reads with MiXCR, giving one entry per CDR3 protein. Here the sample spans roughly 350,000 distinct CDR3 sequences, 15% to 20% being singletons. The time point was: newly diagnosed GD, antithyroid drugs for less than 3 months. PBMCs were the source of the RNA used for TCR sequencing. These data were also reused for a study on T cells in Graves' hyperthyroidism and ophthalmopathy.

The sample consisted of peripheral blood mononuclear cells (PBMCs), taken at new diagnosis, from a patient treated with antithyroid drugs. The receptors were sampled from a man aged 40-49 years with Graves disease.

At least ten counts were recorded for this clonotype. The rearrangement uses TRBV5-1 and TRBJ2-7; TRBD2 matches at 8 bases. V shed 4 bases and J 4 bases; nucleotides not matched to a gene: 10. Germline lookup yields CDR1 SGHRS and CDR2 YFSETQ. This CDR3 region has 15 residues. The CDR3 here is CASSLLLSGAYEQYF. CDR3 nucleotide sequence: TGCGCCAGCAGCCTATTACTTAGCGGGGCGTACGAGCAGTACTTC.

This clonotype was seen repeatedly, ten times or more. This chain links TRBV18 with TRBJ1-6; D perhaps matches TRBD1 (6 bases). The germline CDR1 and CDR2 sequences are KGHSH and LQKENI. CDR3 length: 16 amino acids. Deletions cut 3 bases from V and 5 bases from J, with 14 bases between. The CDR3 DNA reads as TGTGCCAGCTCACCCAGGGGCGCCGTCAATAATTCACCCCTCCACTTT. Protein: CASSPRGAVNNSPLHF.

This clonotype was seen ten or more times. The V call is TRBV7-6, the J call TRBJ2-7; D ambiguous. From germline, CDR1 is SGHVS and CDR2 FNYEAQ. V lost 5 bases to trimming and J lost 2 bases, with 19 bases between them. The CDR3 length is 16 residues. The CDR3 is CASSRSYSHPPYEQYF. In nucleotides, the CDR3 is TGTGCCAGCAGCCGATCCTACAGCCACCCCCCCTACGAGCAGTACTTC.

This clonotype was observed at least ten times. The chain combines TRBV20-1 with TRBJ2-1; D unresolved. This CDR3 has 11 residues. CDR1 is DFQATT and CDR2 is SNEGSKA in the germline V gene (reference sequence). With 5 bases removed from V and 9 bases from J, the gap between germline ends came to 11 bases. This CDR3 is CSARLGPEQFF. CDR3 sequence (DNA): TGCAGTGCTCGACTGGGCCCTGAGCAGTTCTTC.

This clonotype was detected a few times. The rearrangement links TRBV19 to TRBJ2-3; the D is unclear. The length of the CDR3 is 16 residues. The V gene lost 5 bases and the J gene lost 0 bases, with 15 bases spanning the gap. Looked up from germline, CDR1 is LNHDA and CDR2 is SQIVND (reference sequence). The CDR3: CASSGDGEPSTDTQYF. The DNA for the CDR3 is TGTGCCAGTAGTGGAGACGGAGAACCCAGCACAGATACGCAGTATTTT.

This clonotype showed up just a few times. The J gene is TRBJ1-4, the V gene TRBV7-9; D ambiguous. Germline assignment: CDR1 SEHNR and CDR2 FQNEAQ (reference sequence). The CDR3 runs 14 residues. V was shortened by 2 bases and J by 5 bases, with 9 bases between the two germline ends. The CDR3 is CASSLRRENEKLFF. The CDR3 bases are TGTGCCAGCAGCTTACGACGGGAAAATGAAAAACTGTTTTTT.

This clonotype was counted ten times or more. The J gene is TRBJ1-1, the V gene TRBV12-3 or TRBV12-4; D gene unclear. CDR3 size: 12 residues. The V end was cut by 6 bases, the J end by 5 bases, with 10 bases between. The CDR3 loop reads CASRPDGTEAFF. For the CDR3, the DNA is TGTGCCAGCAGACCGGACGGGACTGAAGCTTTCTTT.

This clonotype came up many times. The chain combines TRBV7-9 with TRBJ2-7; either TRBD1 or TRBD2 may fit D (7 bases each). The CDR3 covers 13 residues. V was shortened by 5 bases and J by 3 bases, with 11 bases between the two germline ends. Germline assignment: CDR1 SEHNR and CDR2 FQNEAQ (reference sequence). The CDR3 DNA sequence: TGTGCCAGCAGCGCAGGGGGGGGCTACGAGCAGTACTTC. Its protein product is CASSAGGGYEQYF.

The V gene is TRBV7-9, the J gene TRBJ2-5; 9 bases are shared with TRBD2. The CDR3 runs to 18 residues. Germline CDR1 reads SEHNR; CDR2 reads FQNEAQ (reference sequence). Trimming took 2 bases from V and 5 from J; bases not matched to a gene: 15. The CDR3 nucleotides are TGTGCCAGCAGCTTAAGGGGGACGCGCGGGGGGGCCTTGGAGACCCAGTACTTC. This gives the protein CASSLRGTRGGALETQYF.

As concerns this clonotype: This likely stems from a read error, as it lies one base from a far larger clone. V usage is TRBV6-1 and J usage is TRBJ1-5, with a tentative D call TRBD1 (5 bases). This CDR3 contains 12 residues. The V end lost 7 bases, the J end lost 6 bases, and 10 bases lay between the germline ends. Looked up from germline, CDR1 is MNHNS and CDR2 is SASEGT. The CDR3 nucleotides read TGTGCCAGCAAGCGGGGGGGTCAGCCCCAGCATTTT. Translation gives CASKRGGQPQHF.